This T cell receptor (beta chain) was documented in a study of CD4 and CD8 cells across lung adenocarcinoma regions. The patients had localized lung adenocarcinoma, a non-small cell subtype. Germline V gene data show CDR1 as MNHEY and CDR2 as SVGAGI. The CDR3 runs to 17 residues. Each CDR3 protein gets one entry after TCRdb re-called the PCR reads with MiXCR. The sample records about 25,000 distinct CDR3 sequences, over 40% being singletons. Sequences were obtained from CD4+ T cells from the center of a lung tumor. The source is a male donor with lung adenocarcinoma. The CD4 and CD8 labels of this study may be unreliable. The gene calls are TRBV6-5 and TRBJ2-1, with 7 bases matching TRBD2. Matching the DNA end better, TRBJ2-5 makes the J call doubtful. The CDR3 reads CASSSSSVGGGGETQYF. The CDR3 DNA reads as TGTGCCAGCAGTTCTTCCTCGGTGGGGGGGGGGGGAGAGACCCAGTACTTC.